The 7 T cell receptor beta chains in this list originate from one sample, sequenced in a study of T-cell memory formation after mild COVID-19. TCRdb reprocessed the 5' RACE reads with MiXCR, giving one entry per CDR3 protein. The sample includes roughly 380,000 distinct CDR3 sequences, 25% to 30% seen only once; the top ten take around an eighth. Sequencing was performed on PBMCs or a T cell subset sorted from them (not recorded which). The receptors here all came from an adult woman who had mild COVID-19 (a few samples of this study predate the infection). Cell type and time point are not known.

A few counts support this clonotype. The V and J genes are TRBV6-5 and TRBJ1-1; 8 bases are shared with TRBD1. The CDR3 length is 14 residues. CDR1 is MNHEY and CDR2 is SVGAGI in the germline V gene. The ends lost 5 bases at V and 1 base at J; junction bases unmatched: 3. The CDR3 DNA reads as TGTGCCAGCAGTGGCGGGACAGGGAACACTGAAGCTTTCTTT. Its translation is CASSGGTGNTEAFF.

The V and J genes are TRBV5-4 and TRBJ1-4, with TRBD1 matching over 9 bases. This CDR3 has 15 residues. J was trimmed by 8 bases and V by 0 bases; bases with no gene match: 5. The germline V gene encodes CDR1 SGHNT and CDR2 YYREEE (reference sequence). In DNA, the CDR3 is TGTGCCAGCAGCTTGGGAGGGACAGGGAAAGAAAAACTGTTTTTT. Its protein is CASSLGGTGKEKLFF.

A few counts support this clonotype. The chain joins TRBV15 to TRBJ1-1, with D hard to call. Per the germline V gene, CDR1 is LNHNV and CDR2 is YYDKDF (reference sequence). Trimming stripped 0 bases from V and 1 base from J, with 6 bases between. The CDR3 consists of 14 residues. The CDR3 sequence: CATSRDRANTEAFF. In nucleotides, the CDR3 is TGTGCCACCAGCAGAGATCGGGCGAACACTGAAGCTTTCTTT.

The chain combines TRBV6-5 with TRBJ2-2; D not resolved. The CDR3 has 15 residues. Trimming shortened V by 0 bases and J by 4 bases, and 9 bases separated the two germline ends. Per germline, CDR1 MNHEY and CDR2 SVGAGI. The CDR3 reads CASSYSMGSTGELFF. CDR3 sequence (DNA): TGTGCCAGCAGTTACTCGATGGGGTCCACCGGGGAGCTGTTTTTT.

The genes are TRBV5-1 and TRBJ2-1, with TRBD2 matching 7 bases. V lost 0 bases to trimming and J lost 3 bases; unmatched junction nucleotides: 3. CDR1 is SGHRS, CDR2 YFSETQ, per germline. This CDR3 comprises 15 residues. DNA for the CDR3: TGCGCCAGCAGCTTGGAAAGGACTAGCTACAATGAGCAGTTCTTC. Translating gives CASSLERTSYNEQFF.

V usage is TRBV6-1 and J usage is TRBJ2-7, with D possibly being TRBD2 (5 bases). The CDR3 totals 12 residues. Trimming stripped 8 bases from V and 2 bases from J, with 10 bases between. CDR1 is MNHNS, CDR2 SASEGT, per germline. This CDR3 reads CASRRETYEQYF. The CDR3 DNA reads TGTGCCAGCCGAAGGGAGACCTACGAGCAGTACTTC.

The CDR3 is CASSQGRRLASTDTQYF. The CDR3 DNA reads TGTGCCAGCAGCCAAGGAAGAAGACTAGCGAGCACAGATACGCAGTATTTT. This chain links TRBV3-1 with TRBJ2-3; TRBD2 matches at 8 bases. The CDR3 extends over 17 amino acids. Germline V CDR1 and CDR2: LGHDT, YNNKEL (reference sequence). After removal of 1 base from V and 0 bases from J, the junction contained 6 bases not matched to a gene.